The next 13 T cell receptor beta chains were all read from a single sample in a study of shared clonotypes between healthy human individuals. Sequencing used immunoSEQ multiplex PCR; TCRdb keeps in-frame clones, though not all of them. There are roughly 1.5 million clones in the sample; roughly 98% occur only once, and 0.4% to 0.45% lies in the top ten. The sample comprised naive CD4+ T cells sorted from blood. Subset of the sample: CD45RA+ positively selected. Receptor source: a man younger than 45 in good health.

This chain links TRBV10-3 with TRBJ2-2, with D tentatively TRBD1 (5 bases). Germline assignment: CDR1 ENHRY and CDR2 SYGVKD. V lost 7 bases, J lost 6 bases, and 18 bases lay in between. The CDR3 totals 15 residues. The CDR3 protein is CAINRGRDQSGELFF. The CDR3 DNA reads TGTGCCATCAATAGGGGCCGAGACCAATCCGGGGAGCTGTTTTTT.

V and J are TRBV7-9 and TRBJ2-3; D is unclear. From germline, CDR1 is SEHNR and CDR2 FQNEAQ (reference sequence). The CDR3 consists of 14 residues. The V and J ends lost 6 bases and 3 bases respectively, with 13 bases between them. The CDR3 coding sequence is TGTGCCAGCAGAAAAGGTGGCGGAACAGATACGCAGTATTTT. As protein: CASRKGGGTDTQYF. Full variable domain (rest looked up from reference TRBV7-9 and TRBJ2-3): DTGVSQNPRHKITKRGQNVTFRCDPISEHNRLYWYRQTLGQGPEFLTYFQNEAQLEKSRLLSDRFSAERPKGSFSTLEIQRTEQGDSAMYLCASRKGGGTDTQYFGPGTRLTVL.

This rearrangement joins TRBV7-2 to TRBJ1-3; D is possibly TRBD1 (5 bases). Germline V lookup: CDR1 SGHTA, CDR2 FQGNSA. Trimming stripped 2 bases from V and 3 bases from J, with 8 bases between. CDR3 length: 14 amino acids. CDR3 coding DNA: TGTGCCAGCAGCTTATCAGGGAGTGGAAACACCATATATTTT. Its protein is CASSLSGSGNTIYF.

The rearrangement links TRBV28 to TRBJ1-2; D ambiguous. CDR3 size: 15 residues. Trimming removed 5 bases from V and 1 base from J, with 14 bases in between. Germline CDR1 reads MDHEN; CDR2 reads SYDVKM. CDR3 sequence (DNA): TGTGCCAGCAGTCCGCGGCGGACGTTTAACTATGGCTACACCTTC. It translates to CASSPRRTFNYGYTF.

The V and J genes are TRBV28 and TRBJ1-4; D remains unclear. The CDR3 has 15 amino acids. The V gene's germline CDR1 is MDHEN and CDR2 SYDVKM. V dropped 7 bases and J dropped 7 bases, with 19 bases sitting between them. CDR3 DNA: TGTGCCAGCACCAATGGTGGAGGAGTAAGTGAAAAACTGTTTTTT. Translating it yields CASTNGGGVSEKLFF.

With regard to this clone: Other nucleotide sequences in the sample specify the same CDR3. The rearrangement joins TRBV27 to TRBJ2-7; D uncertain. Germline loops: CDR1 MNHEY, CDR2 SMNVEV (reference sequence). Trimming pared 3 bases from V and 0 bases from J, leaving 6 bases between. The CDR3 spans 13 residues. CDR3 nucleotides: TGTGCCAGCAGTTTCGCCTCCTCCTACGAGCAGTACTTC. Its translation: CASSFASSYEQYF.

The rearrangement uses TRBV19 and TRBJ2-2, with D possibly TRBD1 on 5 matching bases. This CDR3 comprises 17 residues. The germline CDR1 and CDR2 sequences are LNHDA and SQIVND (reference sequence). Trimming took 0 bases from V and 6 from J, leaving 17 bases between them. Here the CDR3 reads CASSIDLRTLYPGELFF. CDR3 sequence (DNA): TGTGCCAGTAGTATAGATCTCCGGACACTATACCCCGGGGAGCTGTTTTTT.

The rearrangement joins TRBV15 to TRBJ2-5, with TRBD2 identical over 10 bases. CDR1 and CDR2 from the germline V gene are LNHNV and YYDKDF (reference sequence). Losses at the gene ends were 1 base for V and 5 bases for J; bases not matched to a gene: 4. CDR3 length equals 15 residues. The CDR3 loop reads CATSRVGTSEETQYF. For the CDR3, the DNA is TGTGCCACCAGCAGAGTAGGGACTAGCGAGGAGACCCAGTACTTC.

The chain combines TRBV5-1 with TRBJ2-3; 11 bases match TRBD2. The germline gives CDR1 SGHRS, CDR2 YFSETQ. The CDR3 is 15 amino acids. Trimming took 8 bases from V and 3 from J; bases not matched to a gene: 8. The CDR3, as DNA: TGCGCCAGGACTAGCGGGACACGAGGGACAGATACGCAGTATTTT. Its translation is CARTSGTRGTDTQYF. The variable domain in full, completed from reference TRBV5-1 and TRBJ2-3, reads KAGVTQTPRYLIKTRGQQVTLSCSPISGHRSVSWYQQTPGQGLQFLFEYFSETQRNKGNFPGRFSGRQFSNSRSEMNVSTLELGDSALYLCARTSGTRGTDTQYFGPGTRLTVL.

CDR3 DNA sequence: TGCGCCAGCAGCTTTCTGACTAGCGGGGATTACGAGCAGTACTTC. This encodes CASSFLTSGDYEQYF. The chain links TRBV5-1 to TRBJ2-7; 11 bases line up with TRBD2. The CDR3 extends over 15 amino acids. Germline-derived CDR1 and CDR2 are SGHRS and YFSETQ. The ends lost 2 bases at V and 4 bases at J; junction bases unmatched: 5. The variable domain in full, with the rest retrieved from reference TRBV5-1 and TRBJ2-7, is KAGVTQTPRYLIKTRGQQVTLSCSPISGHRSVSWYQQTPGQGLQFLFEYFSETQRNKGNFPGRFSGRQFSNSRSEMNVSTLELGDSALYLCASSFLTSGDYEQYFGPGTRLTVT.

This rearrangement joins TRBV14 to TRBJ2-2; 7 positions match TRBD1. Trimming cost V 5 bases and J 5 bases; bases outside gene matches: 14. Germline CDR1 and CDR2: SGHDN and FVKESK. CDR3 length equals 17 residues. CDR3 region: CASSLTVRGLSTGELFF. The CDR3 DNA is TGTGCCAGCAGCTTAACCGTAAGGGGGCTTTCAACCGGGGAGCTGTTTTTT.

In its sample, this clone was seen a few times. V usage is TRBV5-1 and J usage is TRBJ1-2; the match to TRBD1 covers 9 bases. Germline V gene lookup returns CDR1 SGHRS and CDR2 YFSETQ. The CDR3 covers 14 residues. V trimming: 3 bases; J trimming: 3 bases; junction bases outside the gene matches: 3. CDR3 protein: CASSYGDRDYGYTF. CDR3 nucleotides: TGCGCCAGCAGCTACGGGGACAGGGACTATGGCTACACCTTC.

V gene TRBV4-3 combines with J gene TRBJ2-2; 8 bases fit TRBD1. The CDR3 contains 19 residues. V lost 0 bases to trimming and J lost 5 bases; unmatched junction nucleotides: 14. CDR1 is LGHNA, CDR2 YSLEER, per germline. The CDR3: CASSQEEGRAGGLTGELFF. Written as DNA, the CDR3 is TGCGCCAGCAGCCAAGAGGAGGGTCGCGCAGGGGGCTTAACCGGGGAGCTGTTTTTT.